These T cell receptor beta chains were read from a single sample in a study of graft-versus-host responses after intestinal transplantation. No antigen has been assigned to these receptors. Libraries were prepared by immunoSEQ multiplex PCR; TCRdb keeps only in-frame clonotypes and omits some of them. This table has about 66,000 clones, about 90% appearing once. The material was unstimulated CD8+ T cells sorted from spleen or lymph node cells, obtained before intestinal transplant. These receptor sequences come from a human donor who received an intestinal transplant. CDR3s include the opening cysteine and the closing phenylalanine or tryptophan. The D gene is left open where the match is weak. The size field is filled for only some rows; it gives once, few, many or a size class.

J gene: TRBJ2-1
clone size: -
V gene: TRBV5-6
D gene: -
CDR3 protein: CASSRDYEQFF
CDR3 DNA: TGTGCCAGCAGCCGGGACTATGAGCAGTTCTTC

J gene: TRBJ1-1
clone size: few
V gene: TRBV6-1
D gene: -
CDR3 protein: CASSEGEGSTEAFF
CDR3 DNA: TGTGCCAGCAGTGAAGGGGAGGGGAGCACTGAAGCTTTCTTT

J gene: TRBJ2-7
clone size: -
V gene: TRBV5-1
D gene: -
CDR3 protein: CASSPGHFIYEQYF
CDR3 DNA: TGCGCCAGCAGCCCGGGACACTTTATTTACGAGCAGTACTTC

J gene: TRBJ1-5
clone size: -
V gene: TRBV5-4
D gene: -
CDR3 protein: CASSLGGGNQPQHF
CDR3 DNA: TGTGCCAGCAGCTTGGGGGGGGGCAATCAGCCCCAGCATTTT

J gene: TRBJ1-2
clone size: -
V gene: TRBV19
D gene: -
CDR3 protein: CASSPHPGRPDGYTF
CDR3 DNA: TGTGCCAGTAGTCCTCACCCCGGCAGGCCAGATGGCTACACCTTC

J gene: TRBJ2-3
clone size: -
V gene: TRBV5-1
D gene: TRBD2
CDR3 protein: CASSSTSGPAGTQYF
CDR3 DNA: TGCGCCAGCAGCTCCACTAGCGGCCCGGCAGGTACGCAGTATTTT

J gene: TRBJ2-1
clone size: -
V gene: TRBV7-9
D gene: -
CDR3 protein: CAHGSATGQPVLGNEQFF
CDR3 DNA: TGTGCCCATGGGAGCGCGACTGGACAGCCTGTTTTAGGGAATGAGCAGTTCTTC

J gene: TRBJ2-2
clone size: -
V gene: TRBV9
D gene: TRBD2
CDR3 protein: CASSANKRGANTGELFF
CDR3 DNA: TGTGCCAGCAGCGCCAACAAGCGGGGGGCAAACACCGGGGAGCTGTTTTTT

J gene: TRBJ1-1
clone size: -
V gene: TRBV29-1
D gene: -
CDR3 protein: CSVSPTGQRTEAFF
CDR3 DNA: TGCAGCGTTTCCCCCACAGGGCAGCGAACTGAAGCTTTCTTT

J gene: TRBJ2-7
clone size: -
V gene: TRBV29-1
D gene: -
CDR3 protein: CSVEAGEQYF
CDR3 DNA: TGCAGCGTTGAGGCGGGGGAGCAGTACTTC

J gene: TRBJ2-7
clone size: -
V gene: TRBV15
D gene: -
CDR3 protein: CATSRDPSTYEQYF
CDR3 DNA: TGTGCCACCAGCAGAGATCCGTCCACTTACGAGCAGTACTTC

J gene: TRBJ1-4
clone size: -
V gene: TRBV7-9
D gene: -
CDR3 protein: CASSLSRIVNEKLFF
CDR3 DNA: TGTGCCAGCAGCTTATCGCGGATAGTAAATGAAAAACTGTTTTTT

J gene: TRBJ2-2
clone size: -
V gene: TRBV11-2
D gene: -
CDR3 protein: CASTIEWSGTGELFF
CDR3 DNA: TGTGCCAGCACCATCGAGTGGTCGGGGACCGGGGAGCTGTTTTTT

J gene: TRBJ1-5
clone size: -
V gene: TRBV2
D gene: -
CDR3 protein: CASSEWAGNQPQHF
CDR3 DNA: TGTGCCAGCAGTGAATGGGCAGGGAATCAGCCCCAGCATTTT

J gene: TRBJ2-2
clone size: -
V gene: TRBV5-6
D gene: -
CDR3 protein: CASSFFSEGGGELFF
CDR3 DNA: TGTGCCAGCAGCTTTTTTTCCGAGGGAGGCGGGGAGCTGTTTTTT

J gene: TRBJ1-1
clone size: -
V gene: TRBV13
D gene: -
CDR3 protein: CASSLALGVTEAFF
CDR3 DNA: TGTGCCAGCAGCTTAGCGCTCGGGGTAACTGAAGCTTTCTTT

J gene: TRBJ1-2
clone size: once
V gene: TRBV5-5
D gene: TRBD1
CDR3 protein: CASSLGGQPLTNYGYTF
CDR3 DNA: TGTGCCAGCAGCTTGGGGGGACAGCCCTTAACTAACTATGGCTACACCTTC

J gene: TRBJ2-7
clone size: -
V gene: TRBV9
D gene: TRBD1
CDR3 protein: CASSPTGGGNEQYF
CDR3 DNA: TGTGCCAGCAGCCCAACAGGGGGTGGGAACGAGCAGTACTTC

J gene: TRBJ2-3
clone size: -
V gene: TRBV9
D gene: -
CDR3 protein: CASSVEGVPSTDTQYF
CDR3 DNA: TGTGCCAGCAGCGTAGAAGGAGTTCCCAGCACAGATACGCAGTATTTT

J gene: TRBJ2-1
clone size: -
V gene: TRBV29-1
D gene: TRBD2
CDR3 protein: CSVDGERGEQFF
CDR3 DNA: TGCAGCGTTGACGGGGAGCGGGGAGAGCAGTTCTTC

J gene: TRBJ1-1
clone size: -
V gene: TRBV10-1
D gene: -
CDR3 protein: CASSRGGGFMNTEAFF
CDR3 DNA: TGCGCCAGCAGTAGAGGTGGGGGGTTTATGAACACTGAAGCTTTCTTT

J gene: TRBJ1-3
clone size: -
V gene: TRBV7-8
D gene: TRBD1
CDR3 protein: CASSLGPGQGRPGNTIYF
CDR3 DNA: TGTGCCAGCAGCTTAGGGCCTGGACAGGGGAGGCCTGGAAACACCATATATTTT

J gene: TRBJ2-1
clone size: few
V gene: TRBV6-6
D gene: TRBD2
CDR3 protein: CATYSGGAYNEQFF
CDR3 DNA: TGTGCCACCTATAGCGGGGGGGCCTACAATGAGCAGTTCTTC

J gene: TRBJ1-6
clone size: once
V gene: TRBV4-1
D gene: -
CDR3 protein: CASSQDRGANSPLHF
CDR3 DNA: TGCGCCAGCAGCCAAGATCGGGGGGCGAATTCACCCCTCCACTTT

J gene: TRBJ1-1
clone size: few
V gene: TRBV12-5
D gene: -
CDR3 protein: CASAPGTEAFF
CDR3 DNA: TGTGCTAGTGCCCCAGGGACTGAAGCTTTCTTT

J gene: TRBJ2-7
clone size: -
V gene: TRBV9
D gene: -
CDR3 protein: CASSGSQGTYEQYF
CDR3 DNA: TGTGCCAGCAGCGGAAGTCAGGGCACCTACGAGCAGTACTTC

J gene: TRBJ1-1
clone size: -
V gene: TRBV6-5
D gene: -
CDR3 protein: CASSYSGGGETEAFF
CDR3 DNA: TGTGCCAGCAGTTACTCGGGGGGGGGTGAAACTGAAGCTTTCTTT

J gene: TRBJ2-7
clone size: -
V gene: TRBV10-1
D gene: TRBD1
CDR3 protein: CASSESIGQGIYEQYF
CDR3 DNA: TGCGCCAGCAGTGAGTCGATCGGACAGGGTATTTACGAGCAGTACTTC

J gene: TRBJ2-4
clone size: -
V gene: TRBV7-8
D gene: -
CDR3 protein: CASSPTFNKNIQYF
CDR3 DNA: TGTGCCAGCAGTCCTACCTTCAACAAAAACATTCAGTACTTC

J gene: TRBJ1-6
clone size: -
V gene: TRBV5-1
D gene: TRBD1
CDR3 protein: CASSLGADRVSPLHF
CDR3 DNA: TGCGCCAGCAGCTTGGGGGCGGACAGGGTTTCACCCCTCCACTTT

J gene: TRBJ2-7
clone size: -
V gene: TRBV28
D gene: TRBD2
CDR3 protein: CASSLFSGGAWDEQYF
CDR3 DNA: TGTGCCAGCAGTTTATTTAGCGGGGGGGCCTGGGACGAGCAGTACTTC

J gene: TRBJ2-7
clone size: once
V gene: TRBV6-1
D gene: TRBD2
CDR3 protein: CASSLTGGDYEQYF
CDR3 DNA: TGTGCCAGCAGTTTAACCGGGGGGGACTACGAGCAGTACTTC

J gene: TRBJ2-3
clone size: -
V gene: TRBV13
D gene: -
CDR3 protein: CASSRDYPDTQYF
CDR3 DNA: TGTGCCAGCAGCCGAGACTATCCCGATACGCAGTATTTT

J gene: TRBJ1-1
clone size: -
V gene: TRBV29-1
D gene: TRBD1
CDR3 protein: CSVPGQRTEAFF
CDR3 DNA: TGCAGCGTTCCGGGACAGCGCACTGAAGCTTTCTTT

J gene: TRBJ2-1
clone size: -
V gene: TRBV5-4
D gene: TRBD2
CDR3 protein: CASSFLGGNNEQFF
CDR3 DNA: TGTGCCAGCAGCTTCCTGGGGGGGAACAATGAGCAGTTCTTC

J gene: TRBJ1-2
clone size: -
V gene: TRBV18
D gene: -
CDR3 protein: CASSPGPLLGGTYGYTF
CDR3 DNA: TGTGCCAGCTCACCAGGGCCCCTCTTGGGGGGGACCTATGGCTACACCTTC

J gene: TRBJ2-7
clone size: -
V gene: TRBV7-9
D gene: TRBD1
CDR3 protein: CASSFWDRALHEQYF
CDR3 DNA: TGTGCCAGCAGCTTTTGGGACAGGGCTCTCCACGAGCAGTACTTC